This T cell receptor beta chain was captured by sequencing in a study of T cells in Graves' hyperthyroidism and ophthalmopathy. Study findings and constraints: Also found in blood were most expanded thyroid clonotypes above 0.001.

CDR3 length equals 11 residues. Germline assignment: CDR1 MNHEY and CDR2 SMNVEV (reference sequence). V was pared by 5 bases and J by 7 bases, with 9 bases between. RNA transcripts provided the source from which TCR beta CDR3 regions were amplified. The HTBI set primed first-round TCR CDR3 RT-PCR. TCRdb reprocessed the multiplex PCR reads via MiXCR and lists one record per CDR3 protein. The data contain roughly 420,000 distinct CDR3 sequences, 15% to 17% of them singletons. There are many counts of this clonotype. The antigen is unknown. The hyperthyroidism patients had all been newly diagnosed, and their disease duration was under 2 months. Their ages ranged from 18 to 65 years.

Sequencing was performed on blood. The receptor was derived from a young woman with Graves' hyperthyroidism. The chain joins TRBV27 to TRBJ2-7; unclear D gene. This CDR3 is CASSPRWEQYF. The CDR3 bases are TGTGCCAGCAGTCCGCGTTGGGAGCAGTACTTC.